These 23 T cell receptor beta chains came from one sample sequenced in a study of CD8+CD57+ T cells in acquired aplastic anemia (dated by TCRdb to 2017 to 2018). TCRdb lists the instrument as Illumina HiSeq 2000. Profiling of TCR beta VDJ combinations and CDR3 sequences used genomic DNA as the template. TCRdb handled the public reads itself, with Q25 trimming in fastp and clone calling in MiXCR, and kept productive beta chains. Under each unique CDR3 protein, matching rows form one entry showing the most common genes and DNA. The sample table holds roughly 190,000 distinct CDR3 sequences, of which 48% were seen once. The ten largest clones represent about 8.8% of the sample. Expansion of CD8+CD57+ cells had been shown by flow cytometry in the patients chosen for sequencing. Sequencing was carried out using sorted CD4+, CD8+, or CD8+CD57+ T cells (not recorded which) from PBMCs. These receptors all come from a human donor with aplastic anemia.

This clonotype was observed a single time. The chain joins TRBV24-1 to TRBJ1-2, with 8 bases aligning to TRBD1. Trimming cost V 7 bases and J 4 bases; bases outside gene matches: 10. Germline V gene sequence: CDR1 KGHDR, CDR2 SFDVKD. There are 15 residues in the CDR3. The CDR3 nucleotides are TGTGCCACCAGCGGCCCTGGGACAGGAAGCTATGGCTACACCTTC. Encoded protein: CATSGPGTGSYGYTF.

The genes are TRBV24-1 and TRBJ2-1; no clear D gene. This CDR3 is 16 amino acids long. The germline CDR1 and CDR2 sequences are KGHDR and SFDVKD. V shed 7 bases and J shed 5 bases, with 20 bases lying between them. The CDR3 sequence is CATSPSSLLFNNEQFF. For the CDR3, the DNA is TGTGCCACCAGCCCCAGTAGCCTGCTTTTTAACAATGAGCAGTTCTTC.

DNA of the CDR3: TGTGCCAGCAGCCTCCCGGGACTAGCGGGGGGGCGGACCGGGGAGCTGTTTTTT. Residues: CASSLPGLAGGRTGELFF. The chain couples TRBV5-6 to TRBJ2-2, with TRBD2 matching 16 bases. This CDR3 has 18 residues. Unmatched junction bases numbered 8, after V lost 4 bases and J lost 5 bases. Germline V lookup: CDR1 SGHDT, CDR2 YYEEEE.

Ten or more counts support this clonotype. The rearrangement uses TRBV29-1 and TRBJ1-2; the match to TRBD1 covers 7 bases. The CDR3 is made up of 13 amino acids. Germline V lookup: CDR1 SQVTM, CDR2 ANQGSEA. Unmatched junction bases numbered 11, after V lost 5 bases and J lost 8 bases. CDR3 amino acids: CSVHPGGPGGYTF. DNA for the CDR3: TGCAGCGTTCATCCAGGGGGACCCGGGGGCTACACCTTC.

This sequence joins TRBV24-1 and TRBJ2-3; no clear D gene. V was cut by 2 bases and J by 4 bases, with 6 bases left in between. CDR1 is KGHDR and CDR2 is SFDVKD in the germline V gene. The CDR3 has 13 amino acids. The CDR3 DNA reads TGTGCCACCAGTGATTCAGCCTCAGATACGCAGTATTTT. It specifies CATSDSASDTQYF.

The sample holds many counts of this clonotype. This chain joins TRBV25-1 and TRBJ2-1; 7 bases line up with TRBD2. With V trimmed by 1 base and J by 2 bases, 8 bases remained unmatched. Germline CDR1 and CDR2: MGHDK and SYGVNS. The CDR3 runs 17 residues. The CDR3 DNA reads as TGTGCCAGCAGTGAATGGGAAGGGAGGGTGGCCTACAATGAGCAGTTCTTC. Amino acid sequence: CASSEWEGRVAYNEQFF.

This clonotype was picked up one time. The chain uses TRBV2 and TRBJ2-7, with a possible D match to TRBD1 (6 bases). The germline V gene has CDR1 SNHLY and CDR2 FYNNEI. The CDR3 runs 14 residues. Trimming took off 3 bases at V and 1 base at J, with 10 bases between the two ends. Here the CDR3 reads CASSEQGNSYEQYF. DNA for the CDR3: TGTGCCAGCAGTGAGCAGGGGAATTCCTACGAGCAGTACTTC.

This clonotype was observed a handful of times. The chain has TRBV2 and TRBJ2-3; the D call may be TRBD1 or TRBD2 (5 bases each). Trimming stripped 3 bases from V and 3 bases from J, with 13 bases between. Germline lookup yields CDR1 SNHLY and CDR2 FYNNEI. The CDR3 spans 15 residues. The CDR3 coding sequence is TGTGCCAGCAGTGAGCCGGGACCAAAAACAGATACGCAGTATTTT. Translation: CASSEPGPKTDTQYF.

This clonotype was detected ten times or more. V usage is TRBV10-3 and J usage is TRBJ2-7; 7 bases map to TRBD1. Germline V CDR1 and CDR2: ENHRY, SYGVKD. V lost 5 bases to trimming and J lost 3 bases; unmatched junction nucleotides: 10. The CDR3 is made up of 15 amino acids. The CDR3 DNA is TGTGCCATCAGTCAATACGGACAGGCCGGCTACGAGCAGTACTTC. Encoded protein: CAISQYGQAGYEQYF.

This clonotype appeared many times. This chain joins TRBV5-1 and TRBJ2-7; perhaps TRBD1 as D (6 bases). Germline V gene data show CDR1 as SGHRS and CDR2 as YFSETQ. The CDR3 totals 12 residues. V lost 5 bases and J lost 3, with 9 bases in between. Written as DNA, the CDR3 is TGCGCCAGCAGGGGGGCCCACTACGAGCAGTACTTC. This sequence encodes CASRGAHYEQYF.

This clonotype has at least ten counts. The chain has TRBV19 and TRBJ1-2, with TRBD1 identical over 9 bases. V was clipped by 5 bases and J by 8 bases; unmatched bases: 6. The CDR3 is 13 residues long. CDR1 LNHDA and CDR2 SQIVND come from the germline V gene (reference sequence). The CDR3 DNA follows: TGTGCCAGTAGTCGGGGACAGGGTACCGGCTACACCTTC. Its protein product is CASSRGQGTGYTF. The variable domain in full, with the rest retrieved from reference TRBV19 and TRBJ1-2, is DGGITQSPKYLFRKEGQNVTLSCEQNLNHDAMYWYRQDPGQGLRLIYYSQIVNDFQKGDIAEGYSVSREKKESFPLTVTSAQKNPTAFYLCASSRGQGTGYTFGSGTRLTVV.

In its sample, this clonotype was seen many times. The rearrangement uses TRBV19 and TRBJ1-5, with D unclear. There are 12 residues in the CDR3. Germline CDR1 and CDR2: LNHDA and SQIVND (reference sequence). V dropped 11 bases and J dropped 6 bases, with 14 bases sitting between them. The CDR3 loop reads CAGGREGQPQHF. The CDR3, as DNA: TGTGCCGGAGGAAGGGAGGGTCAGCCCCAGCATTTT.

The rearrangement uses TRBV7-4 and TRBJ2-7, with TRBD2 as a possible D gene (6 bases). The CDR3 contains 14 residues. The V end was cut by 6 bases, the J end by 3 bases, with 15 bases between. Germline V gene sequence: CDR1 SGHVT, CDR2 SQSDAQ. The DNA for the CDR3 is TGTGCCAGCAGTCGTCGGCGGGGCCTCTACGAGCAGTACTTC. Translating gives CASSRRRGLYEQYF.

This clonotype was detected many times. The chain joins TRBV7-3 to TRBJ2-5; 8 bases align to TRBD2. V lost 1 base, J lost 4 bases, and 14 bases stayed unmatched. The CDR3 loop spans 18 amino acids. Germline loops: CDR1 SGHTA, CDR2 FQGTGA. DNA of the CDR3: TGTGCCAGCAGCTTAAACCCCAGGGAGGCGGGAGGCGGAGAGACCCAGTACTTC. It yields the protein CASSLNPREAGGGETQYF.

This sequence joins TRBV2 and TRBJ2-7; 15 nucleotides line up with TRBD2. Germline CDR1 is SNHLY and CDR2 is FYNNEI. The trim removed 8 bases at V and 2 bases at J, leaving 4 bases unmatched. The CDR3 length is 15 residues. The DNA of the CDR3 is TGTGCCAGCCGGGGACTAGCGGGAGGTGCCTACGAGCAGTACTTC. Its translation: CASRGLAGGAYEQYF. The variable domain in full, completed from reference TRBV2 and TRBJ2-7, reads EPEVTQTPSHQVTQMGQEVILRCVPISNHLYFYWYRQILGQKVEFLVSFYNNEISEKSEIFDDQFSVERPDGSNFTLKIRSTKLEDSAMYFCASRGLAGGAYEQYFGPGTRLTVT.

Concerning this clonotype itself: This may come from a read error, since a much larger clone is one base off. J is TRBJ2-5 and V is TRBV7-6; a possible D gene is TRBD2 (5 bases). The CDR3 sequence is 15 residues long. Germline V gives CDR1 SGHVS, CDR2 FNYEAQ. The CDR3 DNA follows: TGTGCCAGCAGCTTAGTTCAGGCTAGCCAAGGGACCCAGTACTTC. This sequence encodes CASSLVQASQGTQYF.

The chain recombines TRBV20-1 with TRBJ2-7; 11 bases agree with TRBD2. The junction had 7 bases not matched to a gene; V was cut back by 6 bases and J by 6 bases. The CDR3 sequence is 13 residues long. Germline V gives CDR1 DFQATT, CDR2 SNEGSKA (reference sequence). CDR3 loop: CSARLAGFSEQYF. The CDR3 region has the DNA TGCAGTGCGCGACTAGCGGGATTCAGCGAGCAGTACTTC.

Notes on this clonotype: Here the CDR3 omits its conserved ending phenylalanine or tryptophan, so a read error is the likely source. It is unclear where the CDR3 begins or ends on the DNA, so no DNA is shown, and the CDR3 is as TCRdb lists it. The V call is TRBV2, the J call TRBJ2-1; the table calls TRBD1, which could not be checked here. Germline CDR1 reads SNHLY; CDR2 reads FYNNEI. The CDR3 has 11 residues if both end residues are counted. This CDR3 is CASSGVSTPRI.

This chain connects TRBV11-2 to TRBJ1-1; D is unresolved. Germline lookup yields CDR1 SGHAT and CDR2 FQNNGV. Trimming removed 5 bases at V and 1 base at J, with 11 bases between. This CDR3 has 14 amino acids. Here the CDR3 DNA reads TGTGCCAGCAGCCCGCGTAACTCGAACACTGAAGCTTTCTTT. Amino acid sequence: CASSPRNSNTEAFF.

The CDR3 DNA reads TGCAGCGTAGGTGGGACAGGGTGGAATGCAGATACGCAGTATTTT. It translates to CSVGGTGWNADTQYF. The V and J genes are TRBV29-1 and TRBJ2-3; 9 bases are a match to TRBD1. CDR3 length equals 15 residues. Unmatched junction bases numbered 11, after V lost 6 bases and J lost 4 bases. Germline V gene lookup returns CDR1 SQVTM and CDR2 ANQGSEA.

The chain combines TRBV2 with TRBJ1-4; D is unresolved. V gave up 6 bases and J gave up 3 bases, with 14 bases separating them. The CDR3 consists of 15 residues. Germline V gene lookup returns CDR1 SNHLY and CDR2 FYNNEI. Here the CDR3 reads CASSLDPWANEKLFF. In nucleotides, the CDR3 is TGTGCCAGCAGCTTAGACCCCTGGGCTAATGAAAAACTGTTTTTT.

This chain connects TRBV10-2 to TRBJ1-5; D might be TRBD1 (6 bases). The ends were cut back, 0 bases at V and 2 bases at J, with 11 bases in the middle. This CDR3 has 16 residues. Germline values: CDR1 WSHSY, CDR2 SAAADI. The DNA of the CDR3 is TGCGCCAGCAGTGAGTCAGTGGGACATCGCAATCAGCCCCAGCATTTT. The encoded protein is CASSESVGHRNQPQHF.

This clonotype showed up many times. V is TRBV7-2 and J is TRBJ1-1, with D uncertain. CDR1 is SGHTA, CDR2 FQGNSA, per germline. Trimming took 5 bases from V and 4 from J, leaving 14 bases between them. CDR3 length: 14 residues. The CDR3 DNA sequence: TGTGCCAGCAGCCTTTCTGGAGGCCTCACTGAAGCTTTCTTT. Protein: CASSLSGGLTEAFF.